This TCR beta chain derives from a study of T and B cells in COVID-19 patients. Study outcomes and limitations: In COVID-19 patients, T cell receptor beta variable and joining gene use was reportedly strongly skewed.

This clonotype is medium-sized within its sample. What it binds is unknown. From blood, about 220-500 ng of genomic DNA served as TRB template. TRB rearrangements were amplified by multiplex PCR with BIOMED2 TRB-A/B primers. A single record per CDR3 protein comes from TCRdb applying MiXCR to the multiplex PCR reads. This table has fewer than 15,000 distinct CDR3 sequences, 29% appearing once. Germline CDR1 SQVTM, CDR2 ANQGSEA. Trimming took 0 bases from V and 4 from J, leaving 15 bases between them. The CDR3 consists of 15 residues. Sample: blood. This sequence was found in a human donor who had recovered from COVID-19. The rearrangement links TRBV29-1 to TRBJ2-5; D not resolved. The DNA for the CDR3 is TGCAGCGTTGAAGATCCTGATCACATAAGAGAGACCCAGTACTTC. Amino acid sequence: CSVEDPDHIRETQYF. Combining the CDR3 with reference TRBV29-1 and TRBJ2-5 gives the whole variable domain SAVISQKPSRDICQRGTSLTIQCQVDSQVTMMFWYRQQPGQSLTLIATANQGSEATYESGFVIDKFPISRPNLTFSTLTVSNMSPEDSSIYLCSVEDPDHIRETQYFGPGTRLLVL.